The present TCR beta chain was sequenced within a study of shared T cell receptors in the human thymus. In this sample, this clone turned up once. CDR1 and CDR2 (germline): SGHTA, FQGNSA. V dropped 5 bases and J dropped 0; count of bases not matched to a gene: 12. This CDR3 has 18 amino acids. This table comes from immunoSEQ multiplex PCR, and its TCRdb copy is limited to in-frame clones, with some not included. Here the sample spans approximately 660,000 clones, roughly 90% being singletons. The sample was also linked to a second study, of human thymus T cells. Turning to that study: In corrective heart surgery, resections were taken, and these provided the thymus tissue. Within thymic and blood repertoires, V and J gene usage appeared to be biased.

The specimen was thymocytes. J is TRBJ2-7 and V is TRBV7-2; 11 bases match TRBD2. The sequence was obtained from a boy less than two years old with a congenital heart defect. The CDR3 DNA reads TGTGCCAGCAGCAAGGTAGCGGGAGGGTCCCAAAGCTCCTACGAGCAGTACTTC. Protein product: CASSKVAGGSQSSYEQYF.